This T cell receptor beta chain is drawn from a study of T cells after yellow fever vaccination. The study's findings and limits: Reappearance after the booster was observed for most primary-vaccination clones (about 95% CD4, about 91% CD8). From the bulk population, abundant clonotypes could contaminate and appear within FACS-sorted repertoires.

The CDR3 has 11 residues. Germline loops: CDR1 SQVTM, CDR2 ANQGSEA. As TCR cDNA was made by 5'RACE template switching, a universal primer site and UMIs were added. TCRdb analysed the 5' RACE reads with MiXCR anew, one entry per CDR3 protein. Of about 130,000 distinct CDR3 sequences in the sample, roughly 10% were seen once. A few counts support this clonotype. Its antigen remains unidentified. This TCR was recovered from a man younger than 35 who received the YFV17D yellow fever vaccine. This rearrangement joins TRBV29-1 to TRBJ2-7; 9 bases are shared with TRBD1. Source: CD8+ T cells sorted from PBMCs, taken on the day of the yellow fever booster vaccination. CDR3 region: CSVEGGTGLDV. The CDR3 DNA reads TGCAGCGTTGAAGGAGGGACAGGGCTGGACGTC.